The 20 T cell receptor beta chains below were found in one sample sequenced in a study of T cell responses to AZD1222 COVID-19 vaccine. TCRdb's table, derived via immunoSEQ multiplex PCR, lists solely in-frame clones and lacks some. The sample has around 100,000 clones, over 70% seen once. The material was peripheral blood, obtained on day 0 of AZD1222 vaccination. The source is an adult in good health.

The CDR3 here is CASSLRQGANYGYTF. CDR3 nucleotide sequence: TGTGCCAGCAGCTTACGACAGGGAGCTAACTATGGCTACACCTTC. The chain recombines TRBV7-6 with TRBJ1-2; TRBD1 matches at 7 bases. Germline CDR1 is SGHVS and CDR2 is FNYEAQ. The junction had 3 bases not matched to a gene; V was cut back by 2 bases and J by 0 bases. This CDR3 spans 15 amino acids.

The rearrangement links TRBV6-5 to TRBJ2-7; TRBD2 aligns across 12 bases. Germline V gene data show CDR1 as MNHEY and CDR2 as SVGAGI. With V trimmed by 10 bases and J by 8 bases, 15 bases remained unmatched. The CDR3 length is 15 residues. The CDR3 coding sequence is TGTGCCACCCAAACCCGTCTAGCGGGAGGGCCGAAGCAGTACTTC. Its protein is CATQTRLAGGPKQYF.

Points on this clone: Its ends do not fully match the called genes, so a read error is possible. The chain combines TRBV9 with TRBJ2-1; D might be TRBD1 or TRBD2, each matching 6 bases. Germline lookup yields CDR1 SGDLS and CDR2 YYNGEE. The CDR3 sequence is 14 residues long. In DNA, the CDR3 is TGTGCCAGCAGCGTAGCCCCGGAGGGGGGCCAAATGGTCTTC. Its translation is CASSVAPEGGQMVF.

This clone was recorded once. The chain carries TRBV18 and TRBJ2-7; no reliable D call. The CDR3 has 13 residues. Germline V lookup: CDR1 KGHSH, CDR2 LQKENI. Trimming pared 4 bases from V and 3 bases from J, leaving 10 bases between. In nucleotides, the CDR3 is TGTGCCAGCTCACTTGCCGAATTCTACGAGCAGTACTTC. Translated: CASSLAEFYEQYF. Variable domain in full (rest from reference TRBV18 and TRBJ2-7): NAGVMQNPRHLVRRRGQEARLRCSPMKGHSHVYWYRQLPEEGLKFMVYLQKENIIDESGMPKERFSAEFPKEGPSILRIQQVVRGDSAAYFCASSLAEFYEQYFGPGTRLTVT.

This chain connects TRBV7-9 to TRBJ2-2; 9 bases map to TRBD2. V shed 5 bases and J 4 bases; nucleotides not matched to a gene: 8. This CDR3 is built from 16 residues. Per the germline V gene, CDR1 is SEHNR and CDR2 is FQNEAQ (reference sequence). The CDR3 region has the DNA TGTGCCAGCAGCCCCCCGGGCGGGAGGGCCACCGGGGAGCTGTTTTTT. This codes for CASSPPGGRATGELFF.

The gene calls are TRBV28 and TRBJ1-2; 12 positions agree with TRBD1. Losses at the gene ends were 6 bases for V and 7 bases for J; bases not matched to a gene: 3. The CDR3 runs 13 residues. Per germline, CDR1 MDHEN and CDR2 SYDVKM. CDR3 sequence: CASRGQGASGYTF. The DNA of the CDR3 is TGTGCCAGCAGGGGACAGGGGGCCAGTGGCTACACCTTC.

This chain links TRBV24-1 with TRBJ1-2, with D uncertain. The germline gives CDR1 KGHDR, CDR2 SFDVKD. This CDR3 has 12 residues. V shed 6 bases and J shed 4 bases, with 8 bases lying between them. For the CDR3, the DNA is TGTGCCACCAGTATTGGGTCCTATGGCTACACCTTC. Residues: CATSIGSYGYTF.

The chain uses TRBV28 and TRBJ1-1; no reliable D call. Trimming stripped 6 bases from V and 0 bases from J, with 14 bases between. CDR3 length equals 15 residues. The germline V gene has CDR1 MDHEN and CDR2 SYDVKM. The CDR3 loop is CASRVAVTMNTEAFF. The CDR3 DNA follows: TGTGCCAGCAGGGTTGCAGTCACTATGAACACTGAAGCTTTCTTT.

This clone is labeled as medium-sized. In nucleotides, the CDR3 is TGTGCTAGTGGTTTTTCTGGAAACACCATATATTTT. The encoded protein is CASGFSGNTIYF. The chain joins TRBV12-5 to TRBJ1-3, with D uncertain. Per the germline V gene, CDR1 is LGHNT and CDR2 is FRNRAP. Trimming removed 3 bases at V and 1 base at J, with 1 base between. The CDR3 totals 12 residues.

The chain combines TRBV19 with TRBJ1-1; D is uncertain. Germline CDR1 reads LNHDA; CDR2 reads SQIVND (reference sequence). CDR3 length equals 15 residues. Trimming pared 4 bases from V and 1 base from J, leaving 13 bases between. The CDR3 region has the DNA TGTGCCAGTAGTAAACGGCTGAGGGAGAACACTGAAGCTTTCTTT. Its protein product is CASSKRLRENTEAFF.

J is TRBJ1-2 and V is TRBV6-2 or TRBV6-3; TRBD1 aligns across 9 bases. V was pared by 6 bases and J by 5 bases, with 7 bases of the junction left unmatched. Germline V gene lookup returns CDR1 MNHEY and CDR2 SVGEGT. This CDR3 region has 14 residues. This CDR3 is CASSTGGEWYGYTF. CDR3 in DNA: TGTGCCAGCAGCACAGGGGGCGAATGGTATGGCTACACCTTC.

The chain uses TRBV30 and TRBJ1-1; no reliable D call. The V end lost 3 bases, the J end lost 1 base, and 6 bases lay between the germline ends. The CDR3 extends over 12 amino acids. CDR1 and CDR2 (germline): GTSNPN, SVGIG (reference sequence). CDR3 DNA: TGTGCCTGGAGCATCAGGAACACTGAAGCTTTCTTT. Its translation: CAWSIRNTEAFF.

The J gene is TRBJ1-1, the V gene TRBV4-3; D uncertain. Trimming stripped 3 bases from V and 5 bases from J, with 16 bases between. From germline, CDR1 is LGHNA and CDR2 YSLEER. The CDR3 spans 15 residues. The CDR3 DNA reads TGCGCCAGCAGCCAGTCTGGGCTTCGCGGGACTGAAGCTTTCTTT. Translation gives CASSQSGLRGTEAFF.

The chain employs TRBV11-2 and TRBJ2-5, with 12 bases aligning to TRBD2. Per germline, CDR1 SGHAT and CDR2 FQNNGV. This CDR3 contains 16 residues. Trimming took 0 bases from V and 4 from J; bases not matched to a gene: 3. The chain's CDR3 is CASSLETSGSRETQYF. The CDR3 nucleotides read TGTGCCAGCAGCTTAGAGACTAGCGGGAGCCGAGAGACCCAGTACTTC.

V gene TRBV7-3 combines with J gene TRBJ1-3; D is unclear. This CDR3 comprises 16 residues. Trimming removed 1 base at V and 0 bases at J, with 10 bases between. Germline CDR1 is SGHTA and CDR2 is FQGTGA. The CDR3 is CASSLIGRFSGNTIYF. The CDR3 region has the DNA TGTGCCAGCAGCTTAATCGGACGGTTCTCTGGAAACACCATATATTTT.

The V gene is TRBV5-1, the J gene TRBJ2-3, with D maybe TRBD1 (6 bases). Per germline, CDR1 SGHRS and CDR2 YFSETQ. The CDR3 has 14 amino acids. V dropped 5 bases and J dropped 5 bases, with 15 bases sitting between them. CDR3 residues: CASSGARGLDTQYF. The CDR3 coding sequence is TGCGCCAGCAGTGGGGCCAGGGGATTAGATACGCAGTATTTT.

A word on this clone: One end of the junction does not line up with germline, which may come from a read error. This sequence joins TRBV28 and TRBJ2-7, with 7 nucleotides matching TRBD2. Germline-derived CDR1 and CDR2 are MDHEN and SYDVKM. The CDR3 has 16 amino acids. The CDR3 spells CASRTPPGGGRLGLQF. The DNA for the CDR3 is TGTGCCAGCAGGACTCCCCCGGGGGGAGGCAGGCTTGGGCTTCAATTC.

The DNA of the CDR3 is TGTGCCAGCAATTCCCTGATTAGCGGGCCCCCAGATACGCAGTATTTT. Translated: CASNSLISGPPDTQYF. This chain uses TRBV6-4 with TRBJ2-3; TRBD2 aligns across 7 bases. J gave up 4 bases and V 7 bases, and 14 bases lay outside the gene matches. The germline V gene encodes CDR1 MRHNA and CDR2 SNTAGT. The CDR3 has 16 residues.

The gene calls are TRBV6-4 and TRBJ1-1, with a possible D match to TRBD1 (5 bases). The CDR3 contains 15 residues. Trimming shortened V by 0 bases and J by 5 bases, and 13 bases separated the two germline ends. CDR1 and CDR2 (germline): MRHNA, SNTAGT. The CDR3 here is CASSDSGQGRTEAFF. CDR3 DNA sequence: TGTGCCAGCAGTGACTCGGGGCAGGGAAGAACTGAAGCTTTCTTT.

The rearrangement links TRBV28 to TRBJ2-3, with 12 bases lining up with TRBD2. Germline V gene lookup returns CDR1 MDHEN and CDR2 SYDVKM. V shed 6 bases, J shed 6 bases, and the junction held 4 bases outside the gene matches. The CDR3 totals 14 residues. CDR3 DNA: TGTGCCAGCAGGACTAGCGGGAGAGGGGATACGCAGTATTTT. Translating gives CASRTSGRGDTQYF.